This T cell receptor beta chain was profiled in a study of T cell responses to AZD1222 COVID-19 vaccine (dated by TCRdb to about 2021). About the study as a whole: AZD1222 recipients with second doses at about 4 weeks or about 12 weeks were pooled, because spike-specific TCR depth and breadth did not differ between schedules. A total of over 230 trial participants underwent TCR sequencing, of whom about 210 received two doses of AZD1222 and about 25 received two doses of the MenACWY control vaccine. Trial participants were enrolled into age subgroups of 18-55, 56-69 and 70-plus years, which contained about 150, 27 and 61 TCR-sequenced participants, respectively.

The CDR3 regions of human TCRbeta chains were subjected to immunosequencing. The paper's processing steps were these. TCRs in the repertoires were compared against a reference library of SARS-CoV-2-specific TCRs that had been generated with the MIRA antigen-specificity platform. Breadth was defined as the fraction of unique TCRs that were SARS-CoV-2-associated, and depth was defined as the fraction of total T cells that were SARS-CoV-2-associated. Using the MIRA data, each spike-specific TCR was mapped to the spike region that the TCR reacts to and placed in a CD4 or CD8 class. Log10-transformed breadth and depth values were compared by one-way ANOVA with Sidak's multiple comparisons tests. Drawn from immuneACCESS, this table holds only the in-frame rearrangements with V and J called that TCRdb kept. Clones are partly lost; checked studies trace under half to an unresolved V gene and leave the rest unexplained. V, J and clone size were drawn from that table, and D and trimming were deduced from the DNA. This sample is represented by some 100,000 clones; around nine tenths of them were singletons. The ten largest clones take up approximately 15% of the sample.

According to the study, the label for this sample's time point signals: baseline before first vaccination. Vaccinee samples came from UK trials COV001 and COV002, including a single-blind randomized controlled phase 2/3 trial of AZD1222 (ChAdOx1 nCoV-19) in healthy adults. For TCRbeta chain sequencing, PBMC samples were collected from trial participants at day 0 and at day 28 after the second dose. With regard to this clone: Its specific antigen is unknown. One base away there is no much larger clone; base qualities are not given.

Findings and caveats that apply to the study as a whole: Participants were mostly white British, with more females than males. The authors suggested clonal diversity may have been underestimated. After two AZD1222 doses, spike-specific TCR breadth and depth were significantly higher than at day 0 and than in MenACWY recipients. Reportedly, almost half of the unique spike-specific TCRs recognized epitopes lying outside the regions that are mutated in the B.1.351 and B.1.1.7 variants. Conclusions about previously exposed vaccinees were limited because only six AZD1222 recipients were SARS-CoV-2 seropositive at baseline. Because no day 14 peak-response samples were available, repertoires were characterized only after the peak T cell response. The vaccine-associated CD4 TCRs covered the entire spike protein, and the dominant responses fell in regions 160-218 and 743-854. In the small 56-69-year group, the increase in depth fell short of significance, most likely because of low power.

The germline V end is reduced by 8 bases and the J end by 2 bases; junction bases left unmatched: 5. The germline V gene yields SQVTM for CDR1 and ANQGSEA for CDR2. Taken from cysteine to phenylalanine, the CDR3 has 13 residues. The entry retains the CDR3 DNA only, 39 bases that are in frame from base 1. This chain is built from TRBV29-1 and TRBJ2-3, with 9 middle bases fitting TRBD1. Material: peripheral blood, obtained on day 0 of AZD1222 vaccination. The source is an adult in good health. The sequenced DNA is TGCAGCTACGACAGGGGGTCCACAGATACGCAGTATTTT. Its coded protein is CSYDRGSTDTQYF.